This TCR beta chain was sequenced during a study of OX40 agonist ivuxolimab in advanced cancers. Looking at the study overall: Participants averaged 60 years of age (range about 23 to 90) and were over 75% male. Three patients responded partially, comprising one with hepatocellular carcinoma and two with cutaneous melanoma. Study-level results: Low normalized clonal expansion also occurred in some nonresponding patients. On average, CD8+ T cells had more expanded clones than CD4+.

This clone occurred once. Its antigen is unidentified. The protocol was immunoSEQ multiplex PCR, while the TCRdb copy is restricted to in-frame clones and leaves out a portion. The sample carries fewer than 90,000 clones, roughly nine tenths recorded once. The TCR originated in an adult with an advanced solid tumor such as melanoma, head and neck, liver or kidney cancer. Source: CD4+ or CD8+ T cells sorted from blood, taken in a trial of the OX40 agonist ivuxolimab.

The CDR3 here is CASSPGGPEQYF. CDR3 DNA: TGTGCCAGCTCACCCGGGGGGCCCGAGCAGTACTTC. The chain carries TRBV18 and TRBJ2-7; D is possibly TRBD2 (7 bases). The CDR3 totals 12 residues. Germline CDR1 is KGHSH and CDR2 is LQKENI. V lost 3 bases and J 6 bases, leaving 9 bases between the germline ends.